This T cell receptor (beta chain) was captured by sequencing in a study of neurological immune-mediated disorders. TCRdb passed the 5' RACE reads through MiXCR, listing each CDR3 protein once. The data hold roughly 100,000 distinct CDR3 sequences, with roughly 4% observed a single time. Libraries used 2 million unsorted PBMCs kept frozen in RNAlater. Trimming took 6 bases from V and 2 from J, leaving 8 bases between them. The CDR3 loop spans 12 amino acids. The germline V gene encodes CDR1 MNHEY and CDR2 SVGAGI. There are many counts of this clonotype. The specimen sequenced was PBMCs. The receptor was derived from a woman under 30 with multiple sclerosis. The chain combines TRBV6-5 with TRBJ2-7; the D gene is possibly TRBD1 (5 bases). CDR3 sequence: CASSQGTYEQYF. CDR3 DNA sequence: TGTGCCAGCAGCCAGGGAACCTACGAGCAGTACTTC.